The 4 T cell receptor beta chains below all came from one sample that was sequenced in a study of blood T cells in healthy people across ages (dated by TCRdb to the mid-2010s). The method behind the library was 5' RACE. Sequencing used an Illumina HiSeq 2500. A second about 6 to 11 cycle PCR used a sample-barcoded 5' primer and a J-beta primer mix. TCRdb passed the public sequencing reads through fastp at Q25 and MiXCR, retaining productive beta sequences. Duplicate CDR3 protein sequences are folded into a single record with the most common DNA and genes. This sample lists hundreds of thousands of distinct CDR3 sequences; around 48% were detected once. The top ten clones comprise about an eighth of the sample. Sequenced: blood. These receptors originate from a man aged 30 to 45 in good health.

This clonotype has a handful of counts. The chain couples TRBV20-1 to TRBJ1-5, with D perhaps matching TRBD1 (5 bases). Trimming left V 2 bases short and J 3 bases short, with 14 bases between. CDR1 DFQATT and CDR2 SNEGSKA come from the germline V gene (reference sequence). This CDR3 is 15 amino acids long. CDR3 loop: CSARLGTAYNQPQHF. The CDR3 DNA reads TGCAGTGCTAGACTGGGGACCGCCTACAATCAGCCCCAGCATTTT.

The rearrangement links TRBV19 to TRBJ2-5, with D hard to call. This CDR3 has 14 residues. The V gene lost 7 bases and the J gene lost 1 base, with 13 bases spanning the gap. Germline V CDR1 and CDR2: LNHDA, SQIVND (reference sequence). The CDR3 DNA reads as TGTGCCAGTAAGTTCGGACGTGGCCAAGAGACCCAGTACTTC. It codes for CASKFGRGQETQYF.

This clonotype was seen a handful of times. The chain carries TRBV9 and TRBJ2-2; no clear D. CDR3 length: 14 amino acids. Per germline, CDR1 SGDLS and CDR2 YYNGEE. V was trimmed by 0 bases and J by 4 bases, leaving 7 bases between them. The CDR3 loop reads CASSVAYGTGELFF. In nucleotides, the CDR3 is TGTGCCAGCAGCGTAGCTTATGGCACCGGGGAGCTGTTTTTT.

This clonotype was observed a single time. This chain uses TRBV20-1 with TRBJ2-5; tentatively, D is TRBD1 or TRBD2 (5 bases each). This CDR3 spans 14 amino acids. Deletions cut 5 bases from V and 4 bases from J, with 17 bases between. The germline V gene encodes CDR1 DFQATT and CDR2 SNEGSKA (reference sequence). The CDR3 spells CSASARAGGETQYF. The CDR3 region has the DNA TGCAGTGCTTCAGCCAGGGCTGGGGGAGAGACCCAGTACTTC.